Following are 30 T cell receptor beta chains from one sample sequenced in a study of shared clonotypes between healthy human individuals. Generated by immunoSEQ multiplex PCR, the TCRdb table keeps only in-frame clones and is missing some. The sample records approximately 640,000 clones, about three quarters being singletons. The specimen sequenced was memory CD4+ T cells sorted from blood. Subset: CD45RA-negative fraction. The receptors were sampled from a woman aged 30 to 39 in good health.

The chain combines TRBV4-1 with TRBJ2-7; D call uncertain. The CDR3 spans 14 residues. The germline V gene encodes CDR1 MGHRA and CDR2 YSYEKL. Trimming pared 5 bases from V and 3 bases from J, leaving 14 bases between. The CDR3 nucleotides are TGCGCCAGCAGCACAGAGGCAGGAAACTACGAGCAGTACTTC. This encodes CASSTEAGNYEQYF.

The chain recombines TRBV27 with TRBJ1-1; TRBD1 matches at 7 bases. Germline V gene sequence: CDR1 MNHEY, CDR2 SMNVEV (reference sequence). The length of the CDR3 is 17 residues. J was trimmed by 0 bases and V by 7 bases; bases with no gene match: 14. CDR3 sequence (DNA): TGTGCCAGCACTCAGACAGGGTTTGGCCATATGAACACTGAAGCTTTCTTT. Its protein is CASTQTGFGHMNTEAFF.

With regard to this clone: A much larger clone lies a single base off, so this may be a read error. V is TRBV27 and J is TRBJ2-7; the match to TRBD2 covers 7 bases. The CDR3 has 14 residues. Losses at the gene ends were 5 bases for V and 0 bases for J; bases not matched to a gene: 4. Germline values: CDR1 MNHEY, CDR2 SMNVEV (reference sequence). The CDR3 DNA follows: TGTGCCAGCAGTCCCCAGCGGGACTCCTACGAGCAGTACTTC. Its translation: CASSPQRDSYEQYF.

V usage is TRBV4-2 and J usage is TRBJ1-2; D is uncertain. The length of the CDR3 is 13 residues. Per the germline V gene, CDR1 is LGHNA and CDR2 is YNFKEQ. V was pared by 1 base and J by 4 bases, with 7 bases between. The CDR3 sequence: CASSQVDIYGYTF. The CDR3, as DNA: TGTGCCAGCAGCCAAGTAGACATCTATGGCTACACCTTC.

This clone turned up a few times. The J gene is TRBJ2-7, the V gene TRBV11-2; maybe TRBD1 (5 bases). This CDR3 region has 15 residues. Between the trimmed V and J ends, which lost 2 bases and 5 bases, there was a span of 16 bases. CDR1 SGHAT and CDR2 FQNNGV come from the germline V gene. The CDR3 region is CASSLPQGRVNEQYF. The CDR3 DNA is TGTGCCAGCAGCTTACCCCAGGGCAGGGTGAACGAGCAGTACTTC.

V usage is TRBV7-8 and J usage is TRBJ1-1; tentative D call: TRBD1 (5 bases). Deletions cut 2 bases from V and 4 bases from J, with 11 bases between. The CDR3 extends over 14 amino acids. Per the germline V gene, CDR1 is SGHVS and CDR2 is FQNEAQ. CDR3 nucleotide sequence: TGTGCCAGCAGCTTAAGGGGTAGGGGCACTGAAGCTTTCTTT. Translation: CASSLRGRGTEAFF.

V usage is TRBV6-1 and J usage is TRBJ2-7, with D perhaps TRBD1 (5 bases). The germline V gene encodes CDR1 MNHNS and CDR2 SASEGT. This CDR3 spans 13 amino acids. V was trimmed by 6 bases and J by 4 bases, leaving 13 bases between them. CDR3 in DNA: TGTGCCAGCAGATATGAAGGGGTGTACGAGCAGTACTTC. It codes for CASRYEGVYEQYF.

In regard to this clone: Other DNA sequences in this sample translate to the same CDR3. This chain links TRBV5-1 with TRBJ1-1, with 9 bases matching TRBD1. The CDR3 is made up of 15 amino acids. Germline CDR1 SGHRS, CDR2 YFSETQ. V shed 0 bases, J shed 2 bases, and the junction held 2 bases outside the gene matches. CDR3 sequence (DNA): TGCGCCAGCAGCTTGGGGGACAGGGATAACACTGAAGCTTTCTTT. It translates to CASSLGDRDNTEAFF. Full variable domain (outside the CDR3, taken from reference TRBV5-1 and TRBJ1-1): KAGVTQTPRYLIKTRGQQVTLSCSPISGHRSVSWYQQTPGQGLQFLFEYFSETQRNKGNFPGRFSGRQFSNSRSEMNVSTLELGDSALYLCASSLGDRDNTEAFFGQGTRLTVV.

This clone was counted a single time. V usage is TRBV14 and J usage is TRBJ2-7; D gene ambiguous. Trimming took off 8 bases at V and 7 bases at J, with 12 bases between the two ends. Germline CDR1 SGHDN, CDR2 FVKESK. The CDR3 runs 11 residues. The CDR3 DNA sequence: TGTGCCAGCGCAGACCACACAGAGCAGTACTTC. Its protein is CASADHTEQYF.

The CDR3 DNA reads TGTGCCAGCAGAGCGATAGCGGGAGCCAACGAGCAGTACTTC. Its translation: CASRAIAGANEQYF. The chain recombines TRBV6-5 with TRBJ2-7; 9 positions match TRBD2. J lost 5 bases, V lost 6 bases, and 8 bases had no gene match. In germline, CDR1 is MNHEY, CDR2 SVGAGI. The CDR3 is made up of 14 amino acids.

V gene TRBV28 combines with J gene TRBJ1-1; tentatively, D is TRBD1 (6 bases). The CDR3 is made up of 11 amino acids. Germline lookup yields CDR1 MDHEN and CDR2 SYDVKM. With 10 bases removed from V and 5 bases from J, the gap between germline ends came to 11 bases. CDR3 protein: CAITGYTEAFF. The CDR3 DNA reads TGTGCCATCACAGGGTATACTGAAGCTTTCTTT.

The V and J genes are TRBV18 and TRBJ1-1; a possible D gene is TRBD1 (6 bases). Germline loops: CDR1 KGHSH, CDR2 LQKENI. V lost 4 bases, J lost 5 bases, and 20 bases lay in between. The CDR3 is made up of 16 amino acids. The CDR3 protein is CASSLTAGGGSTEAFF. The CDR3 nucleotides read TGTGCCAGCTCACTTACAGCAGGAGGGGGTTCGACTGAAGCTTTCTTT.

The J gene is TRBJ2-1, the V gene TRBV11-2; 11 nucleotides agree with TRBD2. The CDR3 sequence is 15 residues long. Germline V CDR1 and CDR2: SGHAT, FQNNGV. V lost 4 bases, J lost 10 bases, and 9 bases stayed unmatched. The chain's CDR3 is CASSSNSGRAQEQFF. CDR3 in DNA: TGTGCCAGCAGCTCCAATAGCGGGAGGGCCCAGGAGCAGTTCTTC.

J is TRBJ2-1 and V is TRBV16, with D hard to call. This CDR3 comprises 14 residues. The V gene lost 1 base and the J gene lost 8 bases, with 12 bases spanning the gap. CDR1 and CDR2 from the germline V gene are KGHSY and FQNENV. The CDR3 spells CASSQFDRVHEQFF. As DNA, the CDR3 is TGTGCCAGCAGCCAATTTGATCGGGTACATGAGCAGTTCTTC.

The rearrangement uses TRBV10-3 and TRBJ1-2; 7 bases agree with TRBD1. This CDR3 is built from 14 residues. The J segment lost 4 bases and the V segment lost 6 bases, leaving 8 bases of the junction unmatched. Germline-derived CDR1 and CDR2 are ENHRY and SYGVKD. The CDR3: CAISSRGQVYGYTF. CDR3 nucleotide sequence: TGTGCCATCAGCTCCCGTGGACAGGTCTATGGCTACACCTTC.

The chain recombines TRBV29-1 with TRBJ1-1; D call uncertain. V was clipped by 3 bases and J by 4 bases, with 3 bases between them. CDR1 is SQVTM, CDR2 ANQGSEA, per germline. The CDR3 contains 10 residues. CDR3 loop: CSVDGTEAFF. The CDR3 nucleotides are TGCAGCGTTGATGGCACTGAAGCTTTCTTT.

Note on this clone: Other DNA sequences in this specimen translate into the identical CDR3. CDR3 DNA: TGCGCCAGCAGCCAGGACTCTGGCTCCTACAATGAGCAGTTCTTC. It encodes CASSQDSGSYNEQFF. V usage is TRBV5-1 and J usage is TRBJ2-1; maybe TRBD2 (5 bases). V was clipped by 4 bases and J by 0 bases, with 11 bases between them. There are 15 residues in the CDR3. Germline V gives CDR1 SGHRS, CDR2 YFSETQ.

The chain uses TRBV18 and TRBJ2-2; D might be TRBD2 (5 bases). Trimming pared 5 bases from V and 1 base from J, leaving 8 bases between. CDR3 size: 14 residues. CDR1 is KGHSH and CDR2 is LQKENI in the germline V gene. The CDR3 is CASSIGGNTGELFF. The CDR3, as DNA: TGTGCCAGCTCAATCGGAGGGAACACCGGGGAGCTGTTTTTT. The full variable domain, completed using reference TRBV18 and TRBJ2-2, is NAGVMQNPRHLVRRRGQEARLRCSPMKGHSHVYWYRQLPEEGLKFMVYLQKENIIDESGMPKERFSAEFPKEGPSILRIQQVVRGDSAAYFCASSIGGNTGELFFGEGSRLTVL.

This clone was observed a handful of times. The rearrangement links TRBV19 to TRBJ2-2; a weak D match, TRBD2 (7 bases). CDR1 and CDR2 from the germline V gene are LNHDA and SQIVND (reference sequence). Trimming stripped 6 bases from V and 7 bases from J, with 18 bases between. This CDR3 has 15 residues. The CDR3 DNA reads as TGTGCCAGTAGGGGGAGGGACACCGGCATCGGGGAGCTGTTTTTT. It codes for CASRGRDTGIGELFF.

The chain links TRBV25-1 to TRBJ1-1, with D perhaps matching TRBD1 (5 bases). In germline, CDR1 is MGHDK, CDR2 SYGVNS. This CDR3 region has 16 residues. Deletions cut 2 bases from V and 3 bases from J, with 16 bases between. The chain's CDR3 is CASSETPGARDTEAFF. The CDR3 DNA follows: TGTGCCAGCAGTGAAACCCCCGGGGCGAGGGACACTGAAGCTTTCTTT.

The genes are TRBV11-2 and TRBJ1-1, with D possibly matching TRBD1 (6 bases). Looked up from germline, CDR1 is SGHAT and CDR2 is FQNNGV. Trimming removed 4 bases from V and 10 bases from J, with 16 bases in between. The CDR3 extends over 13 amino acids. The CDR3 nucleotides are TGTGCCAGCAGCTACGGACAGTCCGTGAGAGCTTTCTTT. Amino acid sequence: CASSYGQSVRAFF.

The V call is TRBV19, the J call TRBJ2-2, with 9 bases aligning to TRBD2. V was pared by 5 bases and J by 1 base, with 8 bases of the junction left unmatched. Germline-derived CDR1 and CDR2 are LNHDA and SQIVND (reference sequence). This CDR3 comprises 17 residues. CDR3 residues: CASSLIAGALNTGELFF. The CDR3 bases are TGTGCCAGTAGTCTAATAGCGGGAGCCCTGAACACCGGGGAGCTGTTTTTT. The full variable domain, with the rest looked up from reference TRBV19 and TRBJ2-2, is DGGITQSPKYLFRKEGQNVTLSCEQNLNHDAMYWYRQDPGQGLRLIYYSQIVNDFQKGDIAEGYSVSREKKESFPLTVTSAQKNPTAFYLCASSLIAGALNTGELFFGEGSRLTVL.

This chain links TRBV28 with TRBJ2-7, with 12 bases that match TRBD2. J gave up 5 bases and V 5 bases, and 10 bases lay outside the gene matches. Germline-derived CDR1 and CDR2 are MDHEN and SYDVKM. The CDR3 is 16 residues long. The CDR3 protein is CASSPQLAGGLNEQYF. Written as DNA, the CDR3 is TGTGCCAGCAGTCCCCAGCTAGCGGGAGGGCTGAACGAGCAGTACTTC.

The chain recombines TRBV12-5 with TRBJ2-1; D may correspond to TRBD1 or TRBD2 (5 bases each). CDR1 LGHNT and CDR2 FRNRAP come from the germline V gene. The V end was cut by 5 bases, the J end by 10 bases, with 15 bases between. This CDR3 is built from 13 residues. CDR3 sequence: CASGGEGQKEQFF. CDR3 nucleotide sequence: TGTGCTAGTGGTGGCGAGGGGCAGAAGGAGCAGTTCTTC.

Only a few counts were recorded for this clone. Here the CDR3 reads CASSQSLEQYF. CDR3 nucleotides: TGTGCCAGCTCCCAGAGCCTCGAGCAGTACTTC. The chain couples TRBV18 to TRBJ2-7; D is unclear. Germline CDR1 is KGHSH and CDR2 is LQKENI. There are 11 residues in the CDR3. Trimming cost V 6 bases and J 6 bases, with 9 bases left between them.

The chain combines TRBV18 with TRBJ2-3, with 8 bases aligning to TRBD2. V lost 4 bases, J lost 5 bases, and 2 bases stayed unmatched. From germline, CDR1 is KGHSH and CDR2 LQKENI. The CDR3 length is 13 residues. In DNA form, the CDR3 reads TGTGCCAGCTCACGTGGGACTAGAGATACGCAGTATTTT. Encoded protein: CASSRGTRDTQYF. Variable domain in full (rest from reference TRBV18 and TRBJ2-3): NAGVMQNPRHLVRRRGQEARLRCSPMKGHSHVYWYRQLPEEGLKFMVYLQKENIIDESGMPKERFSAEFPKEGPSILRIQQVVRGDSAAYFCASSRGTRDTQYFGPGTRLTVL.

The V gene is TRBV19, the J gene TRBJ2-3; a possible D gene is TRBD2 (7 bases). The V and J ends lost 6 bases and 4 bases respectively, with 14 bases between them. CDR1 is LNHDA, CDR2 SQIVND, per germline (reference sequence). There are 14 residues in the CDR3. CDR3 nucleotide sequence: TGTGCCAGTAGCACCGGAGGGGGGGCAGATACGCAGTATTTT. Encoded protein: CASSTGGGADTQYF.

The chain carries TRBV5-4 and TRBJ2-2; D is uncertain. V lost 2 bases and J lost 5, with 10 bases in between. The CDR3 is 14 residues long. Germline loops: CDR1 SGHNT, CDR2 YYREEE (reference sequence). The CDR3 here is CASSFSARTGELFF. The CDR3 nucleotides read TGTGCCAGCAGCTTTTCGGCTAGGACCGGGGAGCTGTTTTTT.

This clone was recorded many times. This chain joins TRBV5-4 and TRBJ1-4, with D maybe TRBD1 (5 bases). Trimming removed 2 bases from V and 0 bases from J, with 11 bases in between. There are 16 residues in the CDR3. Germline loops: CDR1 SGHNT, CDR2 YYREEE (reference sequence). This CDR3 is CASSFTTGATNEKLFF. For the CDR3, the DNA is TGTGCCAGCAGCTTTACCACGGGGGCAACTAATGAAAAACTGTTTTTT.

In DNA form, the CDR3 reads TGTGCCAGCAGCACCACAGCGGTCGCACTAGACACATCCGGTGCCCAGTACTTC. Protein product: CASSTTAVALDTSGAQYF. The chain combines TRBV28 with TRBJ2-5; D may be TRBD2 (5 bases). The V end was cut by 6 bases, the J end by 9 bases, with 32 bases between. CDR1 is MDHEN, CDR2 SYDVKM, per germline. This CDR3 is 18 amino acids long.